Presented here are 4 T cell receptor beta chains from one specimen sequenced in a study of PD-1 blockade in classical Hodgkin lymphoma. Every one of the patients relapsed after autologous stem cell transplantation (brentuximab vedotin exposure was variable). Assay: immunoSEQ multiplex PCR; the TCRdb copy retains only in-frame clones and omits some. This sample has 90,000 to 100,000 clones, with 80% to 95% found just once. The sample in question was peripheral blood mononuclear cells (PBMCs), obtained at baseline. The source is a human donor with classical Hodgkin lymphoma.

V is TRBV6-4 and J is TRBJ1-1, with TRBD1 as a possible D gene (5 bases). Germline lookup yields CDR1 MRHNA and CDR2 SNTAGT. The CDR3 totals 13 residues. The V end lost 6 bases, the J end lost 1 base, and 9 bases lay between the germline ends. CDR3 sequence: CASRGTANTEAFF. The CDR3 nucleotides read TGTGCCAGCAGGGGGACGGCGAACACTGAAGCTTTCTTT.

This chain uses TRBV7-2 with TRBJ2-3; 7 bases fit TRBD2. Trimming at V came to 4 bases and at J to 0 bases, leaving 16 bases not matched to a gene. This CDR3 region has 19 residues. Germline assignment: CDR1 SGHTA and CDR2 FQGNSA. This CDR3 is CASSSRFLERDWSTDTQYF. The CDR3 DNA follows: TGTGCCAGCAGCTCTCGTTTCCTAGAGCGGGATTGGAGCACAGATACGCAGTATTTT. The full variable domain, rest sourced from reference TRBV7-2 and TRBJ2-3, is GAGVSQSPSNKVTEKGKDVELRCDPISGHTALYWYRQSLGQGLEFLIYFQGNSAPDKSGLPSDRFSAERTGGSVSTLTIQRTQQEDSAVYLCASSSRFLERDWSTDTQYFGPGTRLTVL.

V usage is TRBV10-3 and J usage is TRBJ1-2, with D unclear. This CDR3 is 15 amino acids long. The V end was cut by 0 bases, the J end by 6 bases, with 14 bases between. Germline V gives CDR1 ENHRY, CDR2 SYGVKD. The CDR3 here is CAISESIGMGNGYTF. CDR3 sequence (DNA): TGTGCCATCAGTGAGTCGATTGGGATGGGAAATGGCTACACCTTC.

The rearrangement links TRBV5-5 to TRBJ2-7; possible D gene TRBD1, 6 bases. Germline lookup yields CDR1 SGHKS and CDR2 YYEKEE (reference sequence). Trimming cost V 0 bases and J 0 bases, with 10 bases left between them. This CDR3 contains 15 residues. CDR3 nucleotide sequence: TGTGCCAGCAGCTTGGCCAGGGGCTACTCCTACGAGCAGTACTTC. It is translated as CASSLARGYSYEQYF. The variable domain in full, completed from reference TRBV5-5 and TRBJ2-7, reads DAGVTQSPTHLIKTRGQQVTLRCSPISGHKSVSWYQQVLGQGPQFIFQYYEKEERGRGNFPDRFSARQFPNYSSELNVNALLLGDSALYLCASSLARGYSYEQYFGPGTRLTVT.